This entry describes one T cell receptor beta chain. Only a few counts were recorded for this clonotype. Its target antigen remains unknown. No base quality values were provided; no much bigger clone lies one nucleotide off. Receptors were amplified or captured by 5' RACE. The listed sequencing device is Illumina HiSeq 2500. A second PCR of about 6 to 12 cycles was run with a J-beta primer mix and a sample-barcoded 5' primer. Each TCR beta cDNA molecule received a unique molecular identifier from a template-switch 5' adaptor carrying 12 random nucleotides. Each sample yielded at least 3 million CDR3-containing paired-end reads. First-strand cDNA was synthesized from all RNA with the Mint cDNA synthesis kit, primed by a TRBC-specific oligonucleotide. Following uracil-DNA glycosylase treatment, all cDNA underwent a first 18-cycle PCR with the universal primers M1SS and BC2_uni_R. On the study's bioinformatics: For normalization, 1 million high-quality reads were randomly selected from each sample, with every read carrying a distinct molecular identifier. Reads sharing molecular identifiers were discarded rather than binned into consensus sequences. MiTCR, run with a Q25 quality threshold and the strictest error-elimination algorithm, handled CDR3 identification, clonotype clustering and error correction. A nonparametric unseen species model with Euler transformation was used to estimate a lower bound on total TCR beta diversity. The public reads were reanalyzed by TCRdb: fastp trimming at Q25, MiXCR alignment, in-frame beta chains only. A single entry per CDR3 protein holds the most common genes and DNA from its merged rows. Here the V and J calls rest on TCRdb's processing, not on the authors' analysis. This sample holds 1.5 million or so distinct CDR3 sequences; roughly 40% were observed only once. The ten largest clones take up roughly 7.7% of the sample.

The V end loses 7 bases and the J end loses 10 bases, and a stretch of 19 bases separates them. The CDR3, cysteine through phenylalanine, is 14 amino acids long. Just CDR3 DNA is preserved here, 42 bases in frame from base 1. Donors were a few dozen systemically healthy Caucasian individuals from Russia aged roughly 6 to 100 years. About 10 milliliters of peripheral blood were collected from each donor into EDTA-treated Vacutainer tubes. Ficoll-Paque density-gradient centrifugation was used to isolate PBMCs, with at least 6.5 million obtained per sample. Total RNA was extracted from PBMCs with Trizol reagent, with at least 5.5 micrograms obtained per sample. Naive CD45RAhigh/CD27high T cell percentages were measured by flow cytometry on a PBMC aliquot from every donor. The data belong to a study of blood T cells in healthy people across ages (dated by TCRdb to about 2015). About the investigation overall: In model experiments, roughly one uniquely barcoded TCR beta cDNA molecule per two T cells was captured by template switching. Age-related changes in TCR beta repertoire diversity were measured in the study by deep sequencing normalized with unique cDNA molecular identifiers. Donors were grouped into four age groups: young (average approximately 16 years), middle-aged (39), aged (62) and long-lived (just over 80). To avoid experimental bias, donors of different ages were randomly spread across the sequencing lanes. The study analyzed two additional independent replicas of 1 million unique cDNA reads from the same blood draw for two donors, one aged 18 to 29 and one aged 80 or older. Broader findings and caveats from the paper: There was a strong correlation between observed TCR beta diversity and the percentage of naive T cells measured by flow cytometry. As age increased, observed TCR beta diversity per million T cells dropped in a roughly linear way, and a significant reduction was already evident by age 40. Because the CMV infection status of the donors was unknown, age-related changes in expanded clonotypes may potentially have been confounded. Since profiling was done on bulk unsorted PBMCs, naive and antigen-experienced compartments could not be conclusively compared. The long-lived group showed more naive CD4+ T cells, fewer expanded clones and increased TCR diversity than the aged group, suggesting age selection. Estimates of total diversity based on one million sequenced T cells were regarded as lower bounds and as underestimates.

The sequence derives from a woman younger than 30 in good health. The chain couples TRBV12-3 or TRBV12-4 to TRBJ1-4, with the D gene too uncertain to name. Sequencing used blood. This receptor has the CDR3 CASTADGVRRKLFF. The nucleotides read TGTGCCAGCACCGCCGACGGAGTGCGGAGAAAACTGTTTTTT.